This TCR beta chain originates from a study of blood T cells in healthy people across ages. The wider study: Using template switching, researchers captured about one barcoded beta molecule for each two T cells. Overall study findings and caveats: Underestimates were what the diversity estimates from one million T cells were considered to be.

The authors ran a second PCR of about 7 to 11 cycles using a sample-barcoded 5' primer and a J-beta primer mix. Each CDR3 protein is one row after TCRdb ran MiXCR on the 5' RACE reads. Of about 1.8 million distinct CDR3 sequences listed, roughly 50% were seen once; the top ten hold around 2.1%. Deletions cut 7 bases from V and 4 bases from J, with 22 bases between. The CDR3 runs to 16 residues. Concerning this clonotype itself: Its matching antigen is unknown.

The sequencing sample was made of blood. The source is a woman aged 40 to 50 in good health. The chain couples TRBV12-3 or TRBV12-4 to TRBJ2-5; maybe TRBD1 (5 bases). CDR3 amino acids: CASTHTMGRVGETQYF. The CDR3 coding sequence is TGTGCCAGCACACACACAATGGGCAGGGTGGGAGAGACCCAGTACTTC.